The 32 T cell receptor beta chains below come from one sample, sequenced in a study of T-cell reconstitution after alpha-beta-depleted transplantation in children. Unique molecular identifiers were used in preparing the TCRbeta library. Via MiXCR, TCRdb re-called the PCR reads, giving one row per CDR3 protein. The sample contains 610,000 or so distinct CDR3 sequences, 27% of which appear only once. The source was PBMCs, collected before TCRalphabeta/CD19-depleted stem cell transplant. The receptors here all came from a boy under two years old with Wiskott-Aldrich syndrome, due to receive a stem cell transplant.

The rearrangement links TRBV12-3 or TRBV12-4 to TRBJ2-1, with D perhaps TRBD1 (5 bases). The CDR3 sequence is 12 residues long. The V end lost 6 bases, the J end lost 15 bases, and 18 bases lay between the germline ends. CDR3 sequence: CASRSEVNRMFF. CDR3 in DNA: TGTGCCAGCAGGTCTGAGGTGAACAGGATGTTCTTC.

V and J are TRBV5-1 and TRBJ2-1; D remains unclear. V was trimmed by 4 bases and J by 14 bases, leaving 13 bases between them. This CDR3 comprises 11 residues. CDR1 and CDR2 from the germline V gene are SGHRS and YFSETQ. CDR3 residues: CASSPGSTKFF. The DNA of the CDR3 is TGCGCCAGCAGCCCCGGGTCCACTAAGTTCTTC.

This clonotype has at least ten counts. The chain has TRBV24-1 and TRBJ2-1; 10 bases are shared with TRBD1. The CDR3 extends over 16 amino acids. Per germline, CDR1 KGHDR and CDR2 SFDVKD. The J segment lost 3 bases and the V segment lost 1 base, leaving 2 bases of the junction unmatched. CDR3 residues: CATSDLGTGDYNEQFF. The CDR3 DNA reads as TGTGCCACCAGTGATTTAGGGACAGGGGACTACAATGAGCAGTTCTTC.

This sequence joins TRBV7-8 and TRBJ2-2; TRBD2 aligns across 9 bases. Germline CDR1 and CDR2: SGHVS and FQNEAQ. The CDR3 extends over 16 amino acids. J was trimmed by 6 bases and V by 2 bases; bases with no gene match: 7. The CDR3 region has the DNA TGTGCCAGCAGCTTAACTGCGGGAGGGCCTTCCGGGGAGCTGTTTTTT. It encodes CASSLTAGGPSGELFF.

The V and J genes are TRBV9 and TRBJ2-3, with unresolved D. V dropped 0 bases and J dropped 8 bases, with 13 bases sitting between them. There are 14 residues in the CDR3. Germline CDR1 is SGDLS and CDR2 is YYNGEE. The CDR3 loop is CASSVVEGSATQYF. The CDR3 region has the DNA TGTGCCAGCAGCGTAGTAGAAGGATCTGCTACGCAGTATTTT.

The CDR3, as DNA: TGTGCCAGCAGCTCCATTAGCGGGAGCTCCAATGAGCAGTTCTTC. Amino acid sequence: CASSSISGSSNEQFF. The J gene is TRBJ2-1, the V gene TRBV11-2; 9 bases agree with TRBD2. J was trimmed by 6 bases and V by 4 bases; bases with no gene match: 7. The CDR3 runs 15 residues. From germline, CDR1 is SGHAT and CDR2 FQNNGV.

J is TRBJ2-5 and V is TRBV12-3 or TRBV12-4; possibly TRBD2 for D (6 bases). V was cut by 5 bases and J by 4 bases, with 14 bases left in between. The CDR3 has 14 residues. As DNA, the CDR3 is TGTGCCAGCAGTCCCAGGGAGGCCCGAGAGACCCAGTACTTC. Translating gives CASSPREARETQYF.

In its sample, this clonotype was seen a few times. The chain is built from TRBV7-9 and TRBJ1-5; D is unresolved. The CDR3 extends over 12 amino acids. Trimming stripped 4 bases from V and 6 bases from J, with 7 bases between. CDR1 is SEHNR, CDR2 FQNEAQ, per germline (reference sequence). The DNA of the CDR3 is TGTGCCAGCAGCTATGGAGGTCAGCCCCAGCATTTT. This sequence encodes CASSYGGQPQHF. Combining the CDR3 with reference TRBV7-9 and TRBJ1-5 gives the whole variable domain DTGVSQNPRHKITKRGQNVTFRCDPISEHNRLYWYRQTLGQGPEFLTYFQNEAQLEKSRLLSDRFSAERPKGSFSTLEIQRTEQGDSAMYLCASSYGGQPQHFGDGTRLSIL.

The rearrangement joins TRBV27 to TRBJ1-4, with TRBD1 identical over 7 bases. Germline V gene lookup returns CDR1 MNHEY and CDR2 SMNVEV (reference sequence). V lost 8 bases and J lost 7; bases outside the gene matches: 16. The length of the CDR3 is 16 residues. CDR3 bases: TGTGCCAGCGGTAGGGGGACAGTATGGAGGGCTGAAAAACTGTTTTTT. It codes for CASGRGTVWRAEKLFF.

This chain connects TRBV5-1 to TRBJ2-2, with a tentative D call TRBD2 (6 bases). Looked up from germline, CDR1 is SGHRS and CDR2 is YFSETQ. This CDR3 region has 16 residues. V was trimmed by 2 bases and J by 0 bases, leaving 11 bases between them. The CDR3 nucleotides read TGCGCCAGCAGCTTCTGGGCTAGCGCGAACACCGGGGAGCTGTTTTTT. Its protein is CASSFWASANTGELFF.

The V gene is TRBV10-2, the J gene TRBJ2-7; D is unresolved. The V end lost 6 bases, the J end lost 3 bases, and 6 bases lay between the germline ends. The CDR3 covers 11 residues. The germline V gene encodes CDR1 WSHSY and CDR2 SAAADI. CDR3 residues: CASRSVYEQYF. CDR3 coding DNA: TGCGCCAGCAGAAGCGTCTACGAGCAGTACTTC.

This clonotype was found a few times. The V call is TRBV4-1, the J call TRBJ2-1; TRBD2 aligns across 9 bases. The CDR3 runs 16 residues. Germline CDR1 is MGHRA and CDR2 is YSYEKL. V was clipped by 0 bases and J by 7 bases; unmatched bases: 7. Here the CDR3 DNA reads TGCGCCAGCAGCCAAGAAAGGCTAGCGGGATTTAATGAGCAGTTCTTC. The encoded protein is CASSQERLAGFNEQFF.

The chain is built from TRBV5-1 and TRBJ2-5, with 12 positions matching TRBD2. V was clipped by 4 bases and J by 1 base; unmatched bases: 8. The CDR3 totals 17 residues. Germline V CDR1 and CDR2: SGHRS, YFSETQ. This CDR3 reads CASSRTLLAGGQETQYF. DNA for the CDR3: TGCGCCAGCAGCCGTACCCTACTAGCGGGAGGCCAAGAGACCCAGTACTTC.

The J gene is TRBJ2-1, the V gene TRBV7-9; D is perhaps TRBD2 (5 bases). In germline, CDR1 is SEHNR, CDR2 FQNEAQ (reference sequence). This CDR3 is 17 amino acids long. Trimming took off 5 bases at V and 4 bases at J, with 21 bases between the two ends. The CDR3 loop is CASSPRGFSATYNEQFF. The CDR3 DNA is TGTGCCAGCAGCCCCAGAGGTTTTAGCGCCACTTACAATGAGCAGTTCTTC.

V and J are TRBV6-1 and TRBJ2-7; 12 bases fit TRBD2. The CDR3 is made up of 15 amino acids. V lost 5 bases, J lost 6 bases, and 8 bases stayed unmatched. Germline V CDR1 and CDR2: MNHNS, SASEGT. This CDR3 is CASSRRLAGDFEQYF. DNA of the CDR3: TGTGCCAGCAGTCGCAGACTAGCGGGGGACTTCGAGCAGTACTTC.

The gene calls are TRBV4-2 and TRBJ2-3; possible D gene TRBD1, 5 bases. Germline-derived CDR1 and CDR2 are LGHNA and YNFKEQ. Trimming removed 0 bases at V and 1 base at J, with 11 bases between. This CDR3 region has 16 residues. CDR3 bases: TGTGCCAGCAGCCAAGAAAGGGGAAGCGGCACAGATACGCAGTATTTT. This encodes CASSQERGSGTDTQYF.

The chain carries TRBV29-1 and TRBJ1-1; possible D gene TRBD1, 5 bases. This CDR3 is 13 amino acids long. CDR1 and CDR2 (germline): SQVTM, ANQGSEA. Trimming cost V 6 bases and J 4 bases, with 15 bases left between them. In DNA form, the CDR3 reads TGCAGCGTCTCCAGGGTGTTGGGCACTGAAGCTTTCTTT. Amino acid sequence: CSVSRVLGTEAFF.

This clonotype appeared a few times. The genes are TRBV20-1 and TRBJ2-3; possibly TRBD2 for D (5 bases). V gave up 7 bases and J gave up 3 bases, with 14 bases separating them. Per the germline V gene, CDR1 is DFQATT and CDR2 is SNEGSKA (reference sequence). There are 13 residues in the CDR3. In nucleotides, the CDR3 is TGCAGTGGCGGGCCTCCCTCGACAGATACGCAGTATTTT. Amino acids: CSGGPPSTDTQYF.

This chain connects TRBV13 to TRBJ2-1; 7 positions match TRBD2. V was pared by 5 bases and J by 0 bases, with 7 bases of the junction left unmatched. This CDR3 contains 16 residues. CDR1 and CDR2 from the germline V gene are PRHDT and FYEKMQ (reference sequence). The CDR3 bases are TGTGCCAGCAGCGGGGCTAGCGGCGACTCCTACAATGAGCAGTTCTTC. Amino acids: CASSGASGDSYNEQFF.

The chain combines TRBV24-1 with TRBJ1-5; D call uncertain. CDR1 KGHDR and CDR2 SFDVKD come from the germline V gene. CDR3 length: 13 amino acids. V was trimmed by 5 bases and J by 7 bases, leaving 11 bases between them. The CDR3 DNA follows: TGTGCCACCAGTGCCCCCGCGGGCCAGCCCCAGCATTTT. Translation gives CATSAPAGQPQHF.

This clonotype has more than one count but fewer than ten. V and J are TRBV5-1 and TRBJ1-4; D ambiguous. The length of the CDR3 is 13 residues. Trimming cost V 4 bases and J 14 bases, with 18 bases left between them. Germline-derived CDR1 and CDR2 are SGHRS and YFSETQ. CDR3 amino acids: CASSPAPREGLFF. The CDR3 nucleotides are TGCGCCAGCAGCCCCGCCCCCCGAGAGGGTCTGTTTTTT.

This clonotype was seen a few times. The chain combines TRBV5-1 with TRBJ2-7; tentative D call: TRBD1 (5 bases). Germline V lookup: CDR1 SGHRS, CDR2 YFSETQ. The CDR3 is 14 amino acids. Between the trimmed V and J ends, which lost 0 bases and 6 bases, there was a span of 13 bases. CDR3 loop: CASSLVWDQGEQYF. CDR3 coding DNA: TGCGCCAGCAGCTTGGTTTGGGATCAGGGCGAGCAGTACTTC.

In this sample, this clonotype turned up once. The chain employs TRBV5-1 and TRBJ2-3; possibly TRBD1 for D (6 bases). V was cut by 5 bases and J by 0 bases, with 13 bases left in between. CDR1 is SGHRS, CDR2 YFSETQ, per germline. The CDR3 covers 15 residues. In nucleotides, the CDR3 is TGCGCCAGCAGGACAGGATTGGCTAGCACAGATACGCAGTATTTT. Translation: CASRTGLASTDTQYF.

The chain uses TRBV6-5 and TRBJ1-1; D is unclear. The germline V and J ends were trimmed by 0 bases and 4 bases, with 12 bases remaining between them. This CDR3 is built from 15 residues. Germline V gives CDR1 MNHEY, CDR2 SVGAGI. The chain's CDR3 is CASSYSGPGRTEAFF. The CDR3 bases are TGTGCCAGCAGTTACTCGGGTCCAGGCCGCACTGAAGCTTTCTTT.

In its sample, this clonotype was seen a few times. The rearrangement joins TRBV5-5 to TRBJ1-2; possibly TRBD1 for D (5 bases). The V and J ends lost 3 bases and 4 bases respectively, with 10 bases between them. The germline V gene encodes CDR1 SGHKS and CDR2 YYEKEE (reference sequence). The CDR3 has 13 residues. The DNA of the CDR3 is TGTGCCAGCAGCTCCGGGGGGGGCTATGGCTACACCTTC. It specifies CASSSGGGYGYTF.

The rearrangement links TRBV18 to TRBJ1-2; 9 bases match TRBD1. Germline V gene lookup returns CDR1 KGHSH and CDR2 LQKENI. V dropped 3 bases and J dropped 2; count of bases not matched to a gene: 1. This CDR3 spans 14 amino acids. The CDR3 nucleotides are TGTGCCAGCTCACCCGACAGGGGGAACTATGGCTACACCTTC. Protein product: CASSPDRGNYGYTF. Full variable domain (outside the CDR3, taken from reference TRBV18 and TRBJ1-2): NAGVMQNPRHLVRRRGQEARLRCSPMKGHSHVYWYRQLPEEGLKFMVYLQKENIIDESGMPKERFSAEFPKEGPSILRIQQVVRGDSAAYFCASSPDRGNYGYTFGSGTRLTVV.

The table lists this clonotype with a few counts. The chain uses TRBV12-3 or TRBV12-4 and TRBJ1-5, with 7 bases identical to TRBD1. J lost 1 base, V lost 2 bases, and 5 bases had no gene match. The CDR3 loop spans 16 amino acids. The CDR3 protein is CASSLWRQGSNQPQHF. The CDR3 region has the DNA TGTGCCAGCAGTTTATGGAGACAGGGCAGCAATCAGCCCCAGCATTTT.

The chain joins TRBV7-8 to TRBJ2-3; TRBD2 aligns across 11 bases. Looked up from germline, CDR1 is SGHVS and CDR2 is FQNEAQ. V trimming: 5 bases; J trimming: 5 bases; junction bases outside the gene matches: 9. CDR3 length: 16 amino acids. CDR3 DNA sequence: TGTGCCAGCAGCACGGCACGGGGACTAGCGGTAGATACGCAGTATTTT. Translation gives CASSTARGLAVDTQYF.

This chain joins TRBV5-1 and TRBJ2-7; 8 bases line up with TRBD1. Trimming at V came to 5 bases and at J to 5 bases, leaving 6 bases not matched to a gene. Per the germline V gene, CDR1 is SGHRS and CDR2 is YFSETQ. The CDR3 loop spans 13 amino acids. The CDR3 coding sequence is TGCGCCAGCAGAAACAGGGGGAGCGACGAGCAGTACTTC. Its translation is CASRNRGSDEQYF.

This clonotype has only a few counts. The J gene is TRBJ2-3, the V gene TRBV20-1; D uncertain. The CDR3 totals 15 residues. Per the germline V gene, CDR1 is DFQATT and CDR2 is SNEGSKA (reference sequence). The V end was cut by 0 bases, the J end by 0 bases, with 10 bases between. Here the CDR3 DNA reads TGCAGTGCTAGAGATATAAGACCAAGCACAGATACGCAGTATTTT. Residues: CSARDIRPSTDTQYF.

The sample holds many counts of this clonotype. This CDR3 is CAISESGDTQYF. In nucleotides, the CDR3 is TGTGCCATCAGTGAGTCGGGAGATACGCAGTATTTT. J is TRBJ2-3 and V is TRBV10-3; D unclear. The CDR3 is made up of 12 amino acids. Trimming took off 0 bases at V and 5 bases at J, with 3 bases between the two ends. The germline V gene encodes CDR1 ENHRY and CDR2 SYGVKD.

This clonotype was seen a handful of times. The gene calls are TRBV4-1 and TRBJ2-5; no firm D call. Trimming cost V 2 bases and J 0 bases, with 10 bases left between them. The CDR3 loop spans 15 amino acids. Germline CDR1 is MGHRA and CDR2 is YSYEKL. The CDR3 coding sequence is TGCGCCAGCAGCCAACGGCTCAGCGACCAAGAGACCCAGTACTTC. Encoded protein: CASSQRLSDQETQYF.